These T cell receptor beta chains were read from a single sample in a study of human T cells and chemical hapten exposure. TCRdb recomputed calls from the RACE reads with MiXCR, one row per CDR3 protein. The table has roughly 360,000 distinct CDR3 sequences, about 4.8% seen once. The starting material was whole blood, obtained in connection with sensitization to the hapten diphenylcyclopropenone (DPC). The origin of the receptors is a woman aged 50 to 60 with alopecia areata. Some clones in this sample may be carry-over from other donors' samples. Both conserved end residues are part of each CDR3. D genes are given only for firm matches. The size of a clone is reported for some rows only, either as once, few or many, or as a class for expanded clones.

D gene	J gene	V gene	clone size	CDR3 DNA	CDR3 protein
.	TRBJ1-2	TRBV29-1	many	TGCAGCGTTGATGGGACACGGGGAGAGAGCTACACCTTC	CSVDGTRGESYTF
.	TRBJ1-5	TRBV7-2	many	TGTGCCAGCAGCTTAGCGAAGAGGGCCAATCAGCCCCAGCATTTT	CASSLAKRANQPQHF
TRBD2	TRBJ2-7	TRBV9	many	TGTGCCAGCAGCGTTGATAGCGGGTTTACCTACGAGCAGTACTTC	CASSVDSGFTYEQYF
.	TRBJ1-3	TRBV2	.	TGTGCCAGCAGTAGGGAGACTGGAAACACCATATATTTT	CASSRETGNTIYF
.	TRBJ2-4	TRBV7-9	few	TGTGCCAGCAGCTTAGCCCCCCGGGGGCCCAAAAACATTCAGTACTTC	CASSLAPRGPKNIQYF
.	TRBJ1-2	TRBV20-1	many	TGCAGCTCGGGGGACGAGAACTATGGCTACACCTTC	CSSGDENYGYTF
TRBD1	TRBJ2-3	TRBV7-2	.	TGTGCCAGCAGCCCCCTTAGGACAGGGGGAAAAAATACGCAGTATTTT	CASSPLRTGGKNTQYF
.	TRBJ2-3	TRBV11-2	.	TGTGCCAGCAGCTTGACAACAGGGCTAAGCACAGATACGCAGTATTTT	CASSLTTGLSTDTQYF
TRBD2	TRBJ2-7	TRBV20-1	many	TGCAGTGCTCTTAACCTAGCGGGGGACTCCTACGAGCAGTACTTC	CSALNLAGDSYEQYF
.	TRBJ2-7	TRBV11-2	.	TGTGCCAGCAGCCCCGGCCCGGACTTTATCTACGAGCAGTACTTC	CASSPGPDFIYEQYF